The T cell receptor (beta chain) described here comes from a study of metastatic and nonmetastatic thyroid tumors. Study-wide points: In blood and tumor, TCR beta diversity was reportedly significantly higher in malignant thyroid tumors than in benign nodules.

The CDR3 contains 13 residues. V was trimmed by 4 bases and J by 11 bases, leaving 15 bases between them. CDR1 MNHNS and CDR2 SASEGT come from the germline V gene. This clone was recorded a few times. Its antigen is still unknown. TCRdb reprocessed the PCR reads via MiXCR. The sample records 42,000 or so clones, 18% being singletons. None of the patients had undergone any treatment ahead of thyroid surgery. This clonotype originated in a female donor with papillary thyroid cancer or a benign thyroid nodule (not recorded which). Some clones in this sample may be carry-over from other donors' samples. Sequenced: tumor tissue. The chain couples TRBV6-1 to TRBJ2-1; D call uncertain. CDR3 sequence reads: CASSVLGIGKQFF. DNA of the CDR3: TGTGCCAGCAGTGTCCTAGGGATAGGAAAGCAGTTCTTC.